The sample holds many counts of the clone carrying this TCR beta chain. As yet, its antigen is unknown. The CDR3 end is not reached by the read, which stops 3 residues before it; the germline J gene fills it in. The protocol was immunoSEQ multiplex PCR, while the TCRdb copy is restricted to in-frame clones and leaves out a portion. The repertoire shows about 34,000 clones, none seen only once; the top ten take approximately 30%. These data come from a study of T cell clonality in common variable immunodeficiency. Findings and limits, study-wide: Common variable immunodeficiency TCR beta sequences reportedly had fewer deletions and N-nucleotide insertions. T cell subpopulation sequencing would be needed to explain CVID clonality.

Germline V gene lookup returns CDR1 GTSNPN and CDR2 SVGIG (reference sequence). V dropped 7 bases and J dropped 2; count of bases not matched to a gene: 11. The CDR3 has 15 amino acids. Each donor provided about 4.5 to 8.5 ml of heparinized whole blood. Sequencing used peripheral blood mononuclear cells. The receptor was isolated from a human donor with common variable immunodeficiency. The chain is built from TRBV30 and TRBJ1-2; 9 positions agree with TRBD1. CDR3 loop: CASLPGQGPNYGYTF. The sequenced CDR3 bases are TGTGCCTCCCTTCCGGGACAGGGACCGAACTATGGC.